The source of this T cell receptor (beta chain) is a study of OX40 agonist ivuxolimab in advanced cancers. Study-level background: Allowance was made for prior anti-PD-1, anti-PD-L1 or anti-CTLA-4 therapy, and around 44% had some. Study-wide results and caveats: The work left the antigen specificity of expanded peripheral T cells undetermined.

The germline CDR1 and CDR2 sequences are SGHDT and YYEEEE. With 1 base removed from V and 4 bases from J, the gap between germline ends came to 14 bases. The CDR3 has 16 residues. TCRdb's table, derived via immunoSEQ multiplex PCR, lists solely in-frame clones and lacks some. The data show around 77,000 clones, roughly nine tenths seen once. With regard to this clone: The target antigen is unknown.

This TCR was sampled from an adult with an advanced solid tumor such as melanoma, head and neck, liver or kidney cancer. The starting material was CD4+ or CD8+ T cells sorted from blood, obtained in a trial of the OX40 agonist ivuxolimab. V usage is TRBV5-6 and J usage is TRBJ1-4; D not certain. The CDR3 loop reads CASSLRREAGNEKLFF. The CDR3 DNA follows: TGTGCCAGCAGCTTGAGGAGGGAGGCGGGTAATGAAAAACTGTTTTTT.